This T cell receptor (beta chain) was sequenced during a study of blood T cell repertoires in COVID-19. Study context: COVID-19 samples from acute and convalescent phases originated in the United States, Italy and Spain. Sources were T cells, B-cell-depleted T cells, or PBMCs; the material itself was cDNA or gDNA.

Clones were read by immunoSEQ multiplex PCR, and TCRdb kept only the in-frame ones, dropping some. This table holds 450,000 or so clones, about 88% found once. Material for sequencing was peripheral blood. The sequence was collected from a man younger than 35 with COVID-19, enrolled during active disease.

This CDR3 is CASSGRPGNTIYF. In DNA, the CDR3 is TGTGCCAGCAGTGGGAGACCTGGAAACACCATATATTTT. The J gene is TRBJ1-3, the V gene TRBV27; D is undetermined. The CDR3 extends over 13 amino acids. The germline V gene encodes CDR1 MNHEY and CDR2 SMNVEV (reference sequence). V lost 5 bases and J 2 bases, leaving 7 bases between the germline ends.